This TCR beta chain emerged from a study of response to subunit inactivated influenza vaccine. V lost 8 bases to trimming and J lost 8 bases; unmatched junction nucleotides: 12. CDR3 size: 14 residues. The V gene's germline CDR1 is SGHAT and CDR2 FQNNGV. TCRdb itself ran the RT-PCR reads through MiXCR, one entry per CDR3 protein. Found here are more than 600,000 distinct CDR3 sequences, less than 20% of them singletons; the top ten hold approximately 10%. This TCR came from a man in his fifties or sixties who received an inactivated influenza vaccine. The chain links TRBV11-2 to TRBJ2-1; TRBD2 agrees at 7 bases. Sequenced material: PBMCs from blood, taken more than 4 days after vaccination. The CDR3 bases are TGTGCCAGCCGCCGGGGGGTAGTTAGAGATGAGCAGTTCTTC. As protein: CASRRGVVRDEQFF. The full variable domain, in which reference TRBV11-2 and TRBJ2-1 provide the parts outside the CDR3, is EAGVAQSPRYKIIEKRQSVAFWCNPISGHATLYWYQQILGQGPKLLIQFQNNGVVDDSQLPKDRFSAERLKGVDSTLKIQPAKLEDSAVYLCASRRGVVRDEQFFGPGTRLTVL.